The clone carrying this TCR beta chain occurred many times. Its cognate antigen is unknown. The data were taken from a study of regulatory T cells in long-lasting Graves disease. General study findings and limits: Not thyroid tissue but only peripheral blood was studied. Favored usage of TRBV28, TRBJ1-2 and TRBJ2-5 was recorded in persistent disease. Accuracy was possibly reduced by small sample size.

V dropped 1 base and J dropped 13 bases, with 14 bases sitting between them. Germline lookup yields CDR1 LGHDT and CDR2 YNNKEL (reference sequence). CDR3 length equals 14 residues. Documented time point: newly diagnosed GD, antithyroid drugs for less than 3 months. From PBMCs, RNA was extracted and then used to make the TCR library. Both iRepertoire HTBI primers and Arm-PCR of CDR3 regions were used to build the TCR beta libraries. TCRdb itself ran the multiplex PCR reads through MiXCR, one entry per CDR3 protein. The sample contains 450,000 to 650,000 distinct CDR3 sequences, 15% to 20% of which appear only once. Another study also made use of these data, one on T cells in Graves' hyperthyroidism and ophthalmopathy.

The chain employs TRBV3-1 and TRBJ1-6, with D possibly TRBD1 on 6 matching bases. The clonotype was recovered from a woman aged 35-65 years with Graves disease. The sequencing here drew on peripheral blood mononuclear cells (PBMCs), taken at new diagnosis, from a patient treated with antithyroid drugs. CDR3 protein: CASSQGGGGSPLHF. CDR3 nucleotides: TGTGCCAGCAGCCAAGGAGGGGGGGGGTCCCCCCTCCACTTT.